The clone carrying this TCR beta chain was detected once. Its antigen is still unknown. 13 Jbeta primers and 60 Vbeta primers were used for the PCR. The table came from immunoSEQ multiplex PCR; TCRdb's copy has only in-frame clones and leaves some out. The sample includes about 98,000 clones, roughly three quarters of them seen just once. This specimen comes from a study of cytomegalovirus exposure and HLA in healthy donors. The overall study: An analysis done earlier identified almost 120 million unique TCR beta sequences from about 179 million T cells.

The J segment lost 6 bases and the V segment lost 6 bases, leaving 8 bases of the junction unmatched. Germline V gives CDR1 MDHEN, CDR2 SYDVKM. The CDR3 is 15 amino acids. Findings and limits, study-wide: Among CMV-associated TCR beta chains, most appeared HLA-restricted in a later analysis. Fewer than 200 TCR beta chains were listed as cytomegalovirus-associated.

The gene calls are TRBV28 and TRBJ2-1, with 10 bases fitting TRBD2. The sequenced sample consisted of PBMCs. This TCR derives from a male donor in good health and CMV-seropositive. CDR3 residues: CASSLLAGIRNEQFF. CDR3 in DNA: TGTGCCAGCAGCCTACTAGCGGGAATACGCAATGAGCAGTTCTTC.